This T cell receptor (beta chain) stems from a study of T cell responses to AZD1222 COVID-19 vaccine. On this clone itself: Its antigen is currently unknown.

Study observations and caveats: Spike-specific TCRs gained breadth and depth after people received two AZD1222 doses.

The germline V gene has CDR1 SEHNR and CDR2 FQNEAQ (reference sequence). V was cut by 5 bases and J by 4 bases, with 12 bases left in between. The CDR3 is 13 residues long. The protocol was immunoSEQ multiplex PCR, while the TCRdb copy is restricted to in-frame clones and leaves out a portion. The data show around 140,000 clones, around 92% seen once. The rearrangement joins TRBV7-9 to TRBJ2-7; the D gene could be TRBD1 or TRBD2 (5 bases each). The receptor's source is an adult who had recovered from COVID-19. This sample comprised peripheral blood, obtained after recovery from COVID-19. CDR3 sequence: CASSPGRPYEQYF. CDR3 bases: TGTGCCAGCAGCCCGGGGCGGCCATACGAGCAGTACTTC.